In this sample, the clone carrying this TCR beta chain turned up a few times. Each CDR3 protein is one row after TCRdb ran MiXCR on the 5' RACE reads. The sample lists some 62,000 distinct CDR3 sequences; less than 25% were seen once. With 3 bases removed from V and 8 bases from J, the gap between germline ends came to 16 bases. This CDR3 spans 14 amino acids. In germline, CDR1 is GTSNPN, CDR2 SVGIG (reference sequence). What was sequenced was memory CD4+ T cells sorted from a lymph node. Subset described: memory CD4+ T cells, CD4+CD45RO+CD25-. The clonotype originates from a female donor with breast cancer. The chain joins TRBV30 to TRBJ2-2; tentatively, D is TRBD1 or TRBD2 (5 bases each). The CDR3 protein is CAWRRTGTRGELFF. The CDR3 DNA is TGTGCCTGGAGGCGAACAGGAACTAGGGGGGAGCTGTTTTTT.